This T cell receptor (beta chain) came from a study of T cells after yellow fever vaccination. TCRdb processed the 5' RACE reads anew with MiXCR; each CDR3 protein has one entry. The sample includes 300,000 to 350,000 distinct CDR3 sequences, around 8.1% seen only once; the top ten take approximately 18%. V trimming: 2 bases; J trimming: 5 bases; junction bases outside the gene matches: 3. The germline V gene has CDR1 LGHNA and CDR2 YSLEER. There are 15 residues in the CDR3. Study-wide points: Peaking faster, on day 5 versus 15, the secondary response was nonetheless weaker. Reappearance after the booster was seen for most primary-vaccination clones, at 96% CD4 and 70% to 90% CD8.

Notes on this clonotype: Its cognate antigen is unknown.

The TCR sequence derives from a young man who received the YFV17D yellow fever vaccine. Here the sequenced sample was PBMCs, taken approximately 47 days after the first yellow fever vaccination. The rearrangement uses TRBV4-3 and TRBJ2-5, with 12 positions matching TRBD2. DNA of the CDR3: TGCGCCAGCAGCCAACTAGCGGGGGGGGGCGAGACCCAGTACTTC. It is translated as CASSQLAGGGETQYF.